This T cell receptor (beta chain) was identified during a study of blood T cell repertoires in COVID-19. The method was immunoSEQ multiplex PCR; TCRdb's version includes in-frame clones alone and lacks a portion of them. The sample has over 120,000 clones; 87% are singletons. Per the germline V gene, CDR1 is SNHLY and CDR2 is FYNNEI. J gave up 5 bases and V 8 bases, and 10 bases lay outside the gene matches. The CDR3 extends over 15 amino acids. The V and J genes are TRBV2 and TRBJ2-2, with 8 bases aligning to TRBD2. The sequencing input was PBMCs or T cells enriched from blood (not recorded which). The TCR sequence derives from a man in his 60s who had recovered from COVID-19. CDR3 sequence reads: CASQEVAGRTGELFF. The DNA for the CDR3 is TGTGCCAGCCAGGAAGTAGCGGGAAGGACCGGGGAGCTGTTTTTT.